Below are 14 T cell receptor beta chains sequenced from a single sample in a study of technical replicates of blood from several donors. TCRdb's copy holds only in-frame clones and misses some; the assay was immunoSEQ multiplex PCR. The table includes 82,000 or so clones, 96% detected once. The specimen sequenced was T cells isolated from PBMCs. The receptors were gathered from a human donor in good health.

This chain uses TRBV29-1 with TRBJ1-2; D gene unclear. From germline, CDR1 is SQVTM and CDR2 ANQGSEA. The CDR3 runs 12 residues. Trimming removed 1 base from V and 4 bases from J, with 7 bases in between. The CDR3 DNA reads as TGCAGCGTTGAAGGGGAGGCCTATGGCTACACCTTC. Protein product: CSVEGEAYGYTF.

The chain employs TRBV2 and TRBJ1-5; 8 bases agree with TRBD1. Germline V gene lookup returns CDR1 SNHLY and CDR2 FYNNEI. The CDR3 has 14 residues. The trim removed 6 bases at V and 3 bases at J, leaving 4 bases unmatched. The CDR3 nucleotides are TGTGCCAGCAGCGCGGACAGGGCCAATCAGCCCCAGCATTTT. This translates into CASSADRANQPQHF.

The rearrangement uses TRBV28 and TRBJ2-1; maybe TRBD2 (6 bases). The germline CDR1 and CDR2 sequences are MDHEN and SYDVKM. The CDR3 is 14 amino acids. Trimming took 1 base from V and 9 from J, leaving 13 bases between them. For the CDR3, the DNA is TGTGCCAGCAGTTTATATGATAGGAGGGGTGAGCAGTTCTTC. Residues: CASSLYDRRGEQFF.

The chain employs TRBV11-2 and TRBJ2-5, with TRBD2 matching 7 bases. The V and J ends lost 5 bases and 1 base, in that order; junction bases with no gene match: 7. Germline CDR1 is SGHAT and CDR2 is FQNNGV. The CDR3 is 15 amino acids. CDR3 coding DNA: TGTGCCAGCAGCCTCCAGCCGGGGGGCCAAGAGACCCAGTACTTC. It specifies CASSLQPGGQETQYF.

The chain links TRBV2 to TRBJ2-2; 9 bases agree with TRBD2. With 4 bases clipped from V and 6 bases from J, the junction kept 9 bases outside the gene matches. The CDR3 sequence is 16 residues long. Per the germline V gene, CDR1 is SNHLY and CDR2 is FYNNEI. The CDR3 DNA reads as TGTGCCAGCAGTGCCGGACTAGCGCCAAGGGCCGGGGAGCTGTTTTTT. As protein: CASSAGLAPRAGELFF. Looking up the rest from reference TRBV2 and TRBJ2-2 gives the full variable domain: EPEVTQTPSHQVTQMGQEVILRCVPISNHLYFYWYRQILGQKVEFLVSFYNNEISEKSEIFDDQFSVERPDGSNFTLKIRSTKLEDSAMYFCASSAGLAPRAGELFFGEGSRLTVL.

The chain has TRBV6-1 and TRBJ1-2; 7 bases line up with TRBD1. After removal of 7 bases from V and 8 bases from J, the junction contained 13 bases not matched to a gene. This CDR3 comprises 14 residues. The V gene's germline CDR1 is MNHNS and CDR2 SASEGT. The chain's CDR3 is CASILGQETEGYTF. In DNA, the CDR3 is TGTGCCAGCATATTAGGACAGGAGACCGAAGGCTACACCTTC.

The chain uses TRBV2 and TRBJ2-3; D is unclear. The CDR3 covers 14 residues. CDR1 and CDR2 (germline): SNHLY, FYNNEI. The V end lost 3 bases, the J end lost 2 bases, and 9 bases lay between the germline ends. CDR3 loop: CASSEGFYTDTQYF. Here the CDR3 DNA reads TGTGCCAGCAGTGAGGGCTTCTACACAGATACGCAGTATTTT.

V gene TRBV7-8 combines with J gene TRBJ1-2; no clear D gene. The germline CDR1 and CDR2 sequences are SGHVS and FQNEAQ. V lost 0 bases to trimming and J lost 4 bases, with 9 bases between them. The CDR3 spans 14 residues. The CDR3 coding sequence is TGTGCCAGCAGCTTAGCAAGTACTCCCTATGGCTACACCTTC. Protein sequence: CASSLASTPYGYTF.

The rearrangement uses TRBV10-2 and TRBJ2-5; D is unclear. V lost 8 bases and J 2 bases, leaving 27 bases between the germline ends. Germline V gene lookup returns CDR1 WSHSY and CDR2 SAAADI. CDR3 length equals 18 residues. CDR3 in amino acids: CASPTHLQLVLLQETQYF. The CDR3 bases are TGCGCCAGCCCTACCCATCTTCAGCTAGTGCTACTTCAAGAGACCCAGTACTTC.

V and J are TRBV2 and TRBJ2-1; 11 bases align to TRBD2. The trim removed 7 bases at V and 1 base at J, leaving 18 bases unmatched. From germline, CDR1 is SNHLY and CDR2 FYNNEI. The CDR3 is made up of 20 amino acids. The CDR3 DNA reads TGTGCCAGCAAGGATTTGACTAGCGGGGAGGTCAAGGTTTCCTACAATGAGCAGTTCTTC. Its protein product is CASKDLTSGEVKVSYNEQFF.

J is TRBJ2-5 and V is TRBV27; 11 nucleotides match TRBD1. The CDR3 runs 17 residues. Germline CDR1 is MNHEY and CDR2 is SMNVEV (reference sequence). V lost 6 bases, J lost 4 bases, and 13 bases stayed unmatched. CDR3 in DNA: TGTGCCAGCAGGCGAGTGTCGGGACAGGGGGTTTTAGAGACCCAGTACTTC. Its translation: CASRRVSGQGVLETQYF.

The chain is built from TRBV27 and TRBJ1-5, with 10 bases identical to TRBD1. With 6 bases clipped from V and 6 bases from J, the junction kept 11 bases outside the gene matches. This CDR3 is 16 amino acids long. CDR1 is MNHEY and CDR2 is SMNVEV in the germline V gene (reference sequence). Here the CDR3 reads CASRRGDRGAGQPQHF. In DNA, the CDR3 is TGTGCCAGCAGAAGGGGGGACAGGGGCGCTGGTCAGCCCCAGCATTTT.

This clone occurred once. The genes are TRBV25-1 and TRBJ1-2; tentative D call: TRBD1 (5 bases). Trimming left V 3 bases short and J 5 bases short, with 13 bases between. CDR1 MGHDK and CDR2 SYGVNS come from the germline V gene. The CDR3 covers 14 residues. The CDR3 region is CASSDLGEGYGYTF. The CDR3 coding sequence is TGTGCCAGCAGTGACTTGGGGGAGGGGTATGGCTACACCTTC.

CDR3 nucleotides: TGTGCCAGCAGTTCAGGGCGTAACTATGGCTACACCTTC. Its protein is CASSSGRNYGYTF. J is TRBJ1-2 and V is TRBV27; a possible D gene is TRBD1 (5 bases). Germline V CDR1 and CDR2: MNHEY, SMNVEV (reference sequence). The CDR3 has 13 amino acids. Trimming shortened V by 4 bases and J by 1 base, and 7 bases separated the two germline ends.